Below are 20 T cell receptor beta chains sequenced from a single sample in a study of blood T cell repertoires in COVID-19. Libraries were prepared by immunoSEQ multiplex PCR; TCRdb keeps only in-frame clonotypes and omits some of them. The table records around 170,000 clones, about 80% of them present only once. The specimen was peripheral blood. These TCRs come from a man aged 25-40 years with active or convalescent COVID-19.

This clone was observed a single time. V usage is TRBV18 and J usage is TRBJ1-3; possibly TRBD1 for D (5 bases). The germline V gene encodes CDR1 KGHSH and CDR2 LQKENI. The V and J ends lost 6 bases and 1 base respectively, with 13 bases between them. The CDR3 is 15 amino acids. CDR3 in amino acids: CASSLQGASGNTIYF. CDR3 DNA sequence: TGTGCCAGCTCTTTACAAGGGGCTTCTGGAAACACCATATATTTT.

The CDR3 bases are TGCGCCAGCAGCTTTACCACGGAGCGGAGCTCCTACAATGAGCAGTTCTTC. This gives the protein CASSFTTERSSYNEQFF. The chain carries TRBV5-1 and TRBJ2-1; weak D call: TRBD2 (5 bases). Trimming pared 2 bases from V and 0 bases from J, leaving 15 bases between. Looked up from germline, CDR1 is SGHRS and CDR2 is YFSETQ. The CDR3 covers 17 residues.

The sample holds many counts of this clone. V gene TRBV27 combines with J gene TRBJ1-1, with D unclear. This CDR3 region has 12 residues. Germline V gene sequence: CDR1 MNHEY, CDR2 SMNVEV (reference sequence). The germline V and J ends were trimmed by 1 base and 5 bases, with 5 bases remaining between them. The CDR3 sequence is CASSLFRTEAFF. CDR3 in DNA: TGTGCCAGCAGTTTATTCAGGACTGAAGCTTTCTTT.

This clone was detected only a few times. This chain links TRBV30 with TRBJ1-6; D unclear. Germline CDR1 GTSNPN, CDR2 SVGIG (reference sequence). The CDR3 spans 12 residues. The ends were cut back, 0 bases at V and 12 bases at J, with 9 bases in the middle. CDR3 DNA: TGTGCCTGGAGTGTACTAGAGGGACCCCTCCACTTT. Protein product: CAWSVLEGPLHF.

CDR3 residues: CASSLPLSRGEAGYTF. The DNA of the CDR3 is TGTGCCAGCAGCTTACCCCTTTCCAGGGGAGAGGCTGGCTACACCTTC. This chain uses TRBV5-4 with TRBJ1-2, with D possibly matching TRBD1 (6 bases). V was cut by 2 bases and J by 7 bases, with 21 bases left in between. This CDR3 has 16 amino acids. CDR1 SGHNT and CDR2 YYREEE come from the germline V gene (reference sequence).

This sequence joins TRBV24-1 and TRBJ2-5, with a tentative D call TRBD2 (5 bases). V shed 7 bases and J shed 7 bases, with 9 bases lying between them. CDR1 and CDR2 (germline): KGHDR, SFDVKD. CDR3 size: 11 residues. CDR3: CATSDGGTQYF. CDR3 sequence (DNA): TGTGCCACCAGCGACGGAGGGACCCAGTACTTC.

The rearrangement uses TRBV4-1 and TRBJ2-1, with 7 bases lining up with TRBD2. This CDR3 has 15 residues. V was pared by 2 bases and J by 8 bases, with 9 bases of the junction left unmatched. The germline CDR1 and CDR2 sequences are MGHRA and YSYEKL. The CDR3 region is CASSQYGGSSDEQFF. The CDR3, as DNA: TGCGCCAGCAGCCAATATGGCGGGAGCTCGGATGAGCAGTTCTTC.

The chain has TRBV21-1 and TRBJ2-7; TRBD1, the D gene given by the table, was not confirmed from the DNA. TRBV21-1 is marked as a pseudogene. The CDR3 is 15 residues long. This CDR3 reads CASSSPSGQPYEQYF. The CDR3 nucleotides read TGTGCCAGCAGCTCACCCTCGGGACAGCCCTACGAGCAGTACTTC.

This clone was seen a single time. The chain joins TRBV10-3 to TRBJ1-1; D ambiguous. V lost 2 bases and J 0 bases, leaving 10 bases between the germline ends. The CDR3 runs 15 residues. Germline-derived CDR1 and CDR2 are ENHRY and SYGVKD. The CDR3 region has the DNA TGTGCCATCAGTGAGGAGAGTCGGGTGAACACTGAAGCTTTCTTT. Translated: CAISEESRVNTEAFF.

Here the CDR3 DNA reads TGTGCCAGCAGCCCTCCGACAGTTATGAGAAGTTATGGCTACACCTTC. Translating it yields CASSPPTVMRSYGYTF. The chain links TRBV7-9 to TRBJ1-2; possibly TRBD1 for D (5 bases). Looked up from germline, CDR1 is SEHNR and CDR2 is FQNEAQ (reference sequence). The ends were cut back, 5 bases at V and 5 bases at J, with 21 bases in the middle. The CDR3 is made up of 16 amino acids.

The chain has TRBV7-2 and TRBJ2-1; D not resolved. With 6 bases removed from V and 4 bases from J, the gap between germline ends came to 16 bases. CDR1 and CDR2 (germline): SGHTA, FQGNSA. The CDR3 spans 15 residues. Written as DNA, the CDR3 is TGTGCCAGCAGTTTAACGACTTCACGATACAATGAGCAGTTCTTC. It codes for CASSLTTSRYNEQFF.

This clone has only a few counts. DNA for the CDR3: TGTGCCAGCAGTTTAAGGACTAGCGGGGATGGGACCCAGTACTTC. It codes for CASSLRTSGDGTQYF. The chain uses TRBV27 and TRBJ2-5; 12 nucleotides line up with TRBD2. J gave up 7 bases and V 2 bases, and 5 bases lay outside the gene matches. The CDR3 spans 15 residues. In germline, CDR1 is MNHEY, CDR2 SMNVEV (reference sequence).

The rearrangement links TRBV11-3 to TRBJ2-2; D is ambiguous. V lost 5 bases and J lost 5, with 6 bases in between. This CDR3 contains 12 residues. Germline CDR1 SGHNT, CDR2 YENEEA. CDR3 sequence: CASSLGTGELFF. CDR3 DNA: TGTGCCAGCAGCCTCGGTACCGGGGAGCTGTTTTTT.

This clone was seen once. The chain combines TRBV6-4 with TRBJ2-1, with D possibly TRBD2 on 6 matching bases. This CDR3 has 15 residues. CDR1 is MRHNA and CDR2 is SNTAGT in the germline V gene. V lost 6 bases and J lost 8, with 20 bases in between. The DNA of the CDR3 is TGTGCCAGCAGCCAGACTAGGCATCCTTTGGATGAGCAGTTCTTC. Protein sequence: CASSQTRHPLDEQFF.

This chain joins TRBV4-1 and TRBJ1-1, with D tentatively TRBD1 (6 bases). The CDR3 has 16 amino acids. Per the germline V gene, CDR1 is MGHRA and CDR2 is YSYEKL. Trimming cost V 0 bases and J 7 bases, with 18 bases left between them. CDR3 protein: CASSQDSRRGEGEAFF. The CDR3 DNA follows: TGCGCCAGCAGCCAAGATAGTCGCAGGGGAGAGGGTGAAGCTTTCTTT.

This chain uses TRBV2 with TRBJ1-6; 7 nucleotides agree with TRBD1. V was pared by 0 bases and J by 5 bases, with 4 bases of the junction left unmatched. Per germline, CDR1 SNHLY and CDR2 FYNNEI. CDR3 length: 16 amino acids. The CDR3 loop reads CASSEAAGQHNSPLHF. CDR3 nucleotides: TGTGCCAGCAGTGAAGCGGCGGGACAGCATAATTCACCCCTCCACTTT.

V gene TRBV30 combines with J gene TRBJ1-2; tentative D call: TRBD1 (6 bases). Per the germline V gene, CDR1 is GTSNPN and CDR2 is SVGIG (reference sequence). With 7 bases removed from V and 5 bases from J, the gap between germline ends came to 17 bases. CDR3 size: 13 residues. The CDR3 spells CAFTRQTGYGYTF. CDR3 sequence (DNA): TGTGCCTTTACCCGCCAGACAGGTTATGGCTACACCTTC.

The chain is built from TRBV4-3 and TRBJ1-2; D not resolved. CDR3 length: 12 residues. Trimming pared 0 bases from V and 4 bases from J, leaving 3 bases between. Germline CDR1 reads LGHNA; CDR2 reads YSLEER. CDR3 DNA: TGCGCCAGCAGCCAAGACAGCTATGGCTACACCTTC. Protein sequence: CASSQDSYGYTF.

This clone showed up just once. The chain combines TRBV5-1 with TRBJ1-1; a possible D gene is TRBD1 (5 bases). Trimming removed 0 bases at V and 0 bases at J, with 12 bases between. In germline, CDR1 is SGHRS, CDR2 YFSETQ. The CDR3 extends over 16 amino acids. The CDR3, as DNA: TGCGCCAGCAGCTTGGGGGGCCCGGGGGTGAACACTGAAGCTTTCTTT. Translation gives CASSLGGPGVNTEAFF. Full variable domain (missing parts from reference TRBV5-1 and TRBJ1-1): KAGVTQTPRYLIKTRGQQVTLSCSPISGHRSVSWYQQTPGQGLQFLFEYFSETQRNKGNFPGRFSGRQFSNSRSEMNVSTLELGDSALYLCASSLGGPGVNTEAFFGQGTRLTVV.

The sample holds many counts of this clone. The rearrangement joins TRBV6-4 to TRBJ2-3, with unresolved D. V was trimmed by 0 bases and J by 2 bases, leaving 6 bases between them. Germline V gene data show CDR1 as MRHNA and CDR2 as SNTAGT. The CDR3 extends over 14 amino acids. The CDR3 region has the DNA TGTGCCAGCAGTGACTCGGTAGCCACAGATACGCAGTATTTT. As protein: CASSDSVATDTQYF.